The sequence of this TCR beta chain was determined in a study of shared clonotypes between healthy human individuals. On the study more broadly: Three plates were used per donor for CD4 naive, three for CD4 memory, two for CD8 naive and one for CD8 memory. Broader study findings: What naive subsets generally showed was a larger estimated richness than memory subsets showed. In contrast to clonotypes shared by all four donors, non-shared clonotypes had lower generation probabilities.

Naive CD8 cells were CD45RO-negative, positively selected for CCR7, excluding terminally differentiated effector memory CD45RA+ cells. Note on this clone: The target antigen is unknown. Other nucleotide sequences from this sample produce the same CDR3.

CDR1 and CDR2 from the germline V gene are MNHEY and SMNVEV (reference sequence). The CDR3 is 14 amino acids. V was cut by 3 bases and J by 4 bases, with 10 bases left in between. Each subset's genomic DNA was shared equally among a number of immunoSEQ plates. Assay: immunoSEQ multiplex PCR; the TCRdb copy retains only in-frame clones and omits some. The sample includes about 1,800,000 clones, roughly 95% of them seen just once. The rearrangement links TRBV27 to TRBJ1-5; maybe TRBD1 (5 bases). Sample: naive CD8+ T cells sorted from blood. This TCR came from a man younger than 30 in good health. CDR3 nucleotide sequence: TGTGCCAGCAGTTTTCGACAGTCAAATCAGCCCCAGCATTTT. Protein sequence: CASSFRQSNQPQHF.